These 11 T cell receptor beta chains came from one sample sequenced in a study of shared clonotypes between healthy human individuals. Profiled with immunoSEQ multiplex PCR; TCRdb holds only in-frame clones, not every one. The sample consists of some 1,400,000 clones, around 97% of them appearing once. Sequencing input: naive CD4+ T cells sorted from blood. Subset: CD45RA+ positively selected. The receptors originated from a man younger than 40 in good health.

The rearrangement uses TRBV5-1 and TRBJ2-4; D ambiguous. Germline V gene data show CDR1 as SGHRS and CDR2 as YFSETQ. The CDR3 spans 14 residues. The germline V and J ends were trimmed by 1 base and 2 bases, with 7 bases remaining between them. CDR3 DNA: TGCGCCAGCAGCTTGACTTCAACCAAAAACATTCAGTACTTC. Protein product: CASSLTSTKNIQYF.

The chain recombines TRBV11-2 with TRBJ2-7; D unresolved. From germline, CDR1 is SGHAT and CDR2 FQNNGV. This CDR3 is 14 amino acids long. Trimming shortened V by 4 bases and J by 2 bases, and 12 bases separated the two germline ends. CDR3 loop: CASSSLLDPYEQYF. In DNA, the CDR3 is TGTGCCAGCAGCTCGTTACTTGACCCCTACGAGCAGTACTTC.

This clone was found once. The rearrangement uses TRBV5-1 and TRBJ1-4, with a weak D call TRBD1 (6 bases). The CDR3 spans 14 residues. The germline gives CDR1 SGHRS, CDR2 YFSETQ. Between the trimmed V and J ends, which lost 3 bases and 5 bases, there was a span of 11 bases. The CDR3: CASSSGGQNEKLFF. For the CDR3, the DNA is TGCGCCAGCAGCTCGGGGGGCCAGAATGAAAAACTGTTTTTT.

The chain is built from TRBV4-1 and TRBJ1-2; no definite D call. V was clipped by 4 bases and J by 2 bases, with 8 bases between them. The germline V gene has CDR1 MGHRA and CDR2 YSYEKL. CDR3 length: 13 amino acids. The CDR3 region has the DNA TGCGCCAGCAGCCCGCTACAGAACTATGGCTACACCTTC. It yields the protein CASSPLQNYGYTF.

This rearrangement joins TRBV6-5 to TRBJ2-3; weak D call: TRBD1 (5 bases). V was pared by 2 bases and J by 1 base, with 7 bases between. There are 14 residues in the CDR3. Germline V lookup: CDR1 MNHEY, CDR2 SVGAGI. In nucleotides, the CDR3 is TGTGCCAGCAGTTACGACAGACGCACAGATACGCAGTATTTT. Translation gives CASSYDRRTDTQYF.

The rearrangement uses TRBV5-5 and TRBJ2-7; D is ambiguous. Per the germline V gene, CDR1 is SGHKS and CDR2 is YYEKEE (reference sequence). The CDR3 is 14 residues long. V lost 1 base and J lost 2, with 10 bases in between. The CDR3 region is CASSLLVQTYEQYF. Here the CDR3 DNA reads TGTGCCAGCAGCTTGTTGGTACAGACCTACGAGCAGTACTTC.

The chain employs TRBV6-1 and TRBJ1-5; D is unclear. V was clipped by 0 bases and J by 7 bases, with 13 bases between them. The CDR3 length is 15 residues. CDR1 and CDR2 (germline): MNHNS, SASEGT. The chain's CDR3 is CASSEAQKVAQPQHF. The DNA for the CDR3 is TGTGCCAGCAGTGAAGCGCAAAAGGTGGCGCAGCCCCAGCATTTT.

This clone was detected only once. The chain combines TRBV18 with TRBJ1-5; tentative D call: TRBD1 (6 bases). The CDR3 is 15 amino acids. V lost 3 bases to trimming and J lost 3 bases, with 12 bases between them. Germline CDR1 is KGHSH and CDR2 is LQKENI. CDR3 in amino acids: CASSPSRGYNQPQHF. The CDR3 nucleotides are TGTGCCAGCTCACCGTCCAGGGGATACAATCAGCCCCAGCATTTT.

The chain links TRBV9 to TRBJ1-4, with D maybe TRBD1 (6 bases). Germline loops: CDR1 SGDLS, CDR2 YYNGEE. V was clipped by 0 bases and J by 4 bases, with 16 bases between them. This CDR3 is built from 17 residues. CDR3: CASSVEAGTPNNEKLFF. CDR3 DNA: TGTGCCAGCAGCGTAGAGGCCGGGACACCAAATAATGAAAAACTGTTTTTT.

The CDR3, as DNA: TGTGCCAGAGCTAGGGGGGACCAGTCCTACGAGCAGTACTTC. As protein: CARARGDQSYEQYF. The chain carries TRBV21-1 and TRBJ2-7. TRBV21-1 is classified as a pseudogene. This CDR3 is 14 amino acids long.

This rearrangement joins TRBV5-4 to TRBJ2-4; 8 bases are shared with TRBD1. With 2 bases clipped from V and 6 bases from J, the junction kept 4 bases outside the gene matches. The CDR3 consists of 14 residues. Germline V gene sequence: CDR1 SGHNT, CDR2 YYREEE (reference sequence). CDR3 sequence (DNA): TGTGCCAGCAGCTTTCAGGGGGCGAGAAACATTCAGTACTTC. Encoded protein: CASSFQGARNIQYF.